The entry that follows covers one T cell receptor beta chain sequence. No antigen is known for it. Germline V gene data show CDR1 as MNHEY and CDR2 as SVGAGI. Losses at the gene ends were 6 bases for V and 7 bases for J; bases not matched to a gene: 11. The CDR3 runs 15 residues. This sample is part of a study of T cell responses to AZD1222 COVID-19 vaccine. Whole-study results and caveats: Spike-specific TCR breadth and depth went up after people got two AZD1222 doses. Targets within unmutated variant regions were reportedly found for nearly half of spike-specific TCRs.

Here immunoSEQ multiplex PCR was the method, and the copy in TCRdb shows in-frame clones only, minus some. The data contain 95,000 to 150,000 clones, about 87% of them seen just once; the ten biggest clones take up 4% to 5.5%. The chain uses TRBV6-5 and TRBJ2-1; TRBD2 agrees at 8 bases. The source is an adult in good health. Sequences were derived from peripheral blood, sampled on day 0 of AZD1222 vaccination. CDR3 sequence (DNA): TGTGCCAGCAGCCAGGGGACTAGTCCGTTGAATGAGCAGTTCTTC. It encodes CASSQGTSPLNEQFF.